The TCR beta chain under discussion was sequenced for a study of CD8 T cells in Susac syndrome. As concerns this clonotype: Antigen specificity is unknown.

Study-wide results and limits: Susac syndrome CD4+ T cell repertoires showed no clonal expansion.

An input of about 0.45 to 1 ug of RNA was subjected to reverse transcription using random hexamers. TCRdb processed the immunoSEQ multiplex PCR reads anew with MiXCR; each CDR3 protein has one entry. Among 67,000 or so distinct CDR3 sequences listed, just over 90% were seen once. The CDR3 consists of 17 residues. V lost 1 base, J lost 0 bases, and 12 bases lay in between. The germline V gene encodes CDR1 MDHEN and CDR2 SYDVKM. The TCR was taken from a human donor with Susac syndrome. Sequenced input: CD4+ T cells from PBMCs. The chain is built from TRBV28 and TRBJ2-2; D call uncertain. The CDR3 sequence: CASSLSSHGPNTGELFF. Here the CDR3 DNA reads TGTGCCAGCAGTTTATCCTCTCATGGGCCGAACACCGGGGAGCTGTTTTTT.